This T cell receptor (beta chain) was obtained from a study of blood T cells in healthy people across ages. This clonotype was observed a handful of times. Through a sample-barcoded 5' primer and a J-beta primer mix, a second PCR was run for roughly 6 to 11 cycles. TCRdb called the 5' RACE reads again in MiXCR, with one record for every CDR3 protein. This table has roughly 800,000 distinct CDR3 sequences, around 25% appearing once. Germline values: CDR1 SEHNR, CDR2 FQNEAQ (reference sequence). Trimming took off 7 bases at V and 3 bases at J, with 18 bases between the two ends. This CDR3 is 15 amino acids long. This sample was also put to use in a study of T cells of mothers and their children.

Material for sequencing was blood. The rearrangement uses TRBV7-9 and TRBJ2-5, with no clear D. This receptor was identified in a boy aged 5 to 17 in good health. Here the CDR3 reads CASMPRGSDEETQYF. CDR3 in DNA: TGTGCCAGCATGCCCCGCGGATCGGATGAAGAGACCCAGTACTTC. Drawing the rest from reference TRBV7-9 and TRBJ2-5, the complete variable domain is DTGVSQNPRHKITKRGQNVTFRCDPISEHNRLYWYRQTLGQGPEFLTYFQNEAQLEKSRLLSDRFSAERPKGSFSTLEIQRTEQGDSAMYLCASMPRGSDEETQYFGPGTRLLVL.